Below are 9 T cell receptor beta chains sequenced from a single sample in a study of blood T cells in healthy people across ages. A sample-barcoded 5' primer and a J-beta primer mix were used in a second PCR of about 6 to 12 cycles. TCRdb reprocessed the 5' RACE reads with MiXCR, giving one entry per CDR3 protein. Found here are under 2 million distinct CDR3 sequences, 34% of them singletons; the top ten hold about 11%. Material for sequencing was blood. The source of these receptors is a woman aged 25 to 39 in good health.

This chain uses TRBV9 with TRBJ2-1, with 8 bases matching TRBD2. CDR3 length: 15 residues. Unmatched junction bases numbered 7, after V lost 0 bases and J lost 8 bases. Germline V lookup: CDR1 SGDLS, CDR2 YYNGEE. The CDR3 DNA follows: TGTGCCAGCAGCGTAGCGGGAGGGACCGGTGATGAGCAGTTCTTC. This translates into CASSVAGGTGDEQFF.

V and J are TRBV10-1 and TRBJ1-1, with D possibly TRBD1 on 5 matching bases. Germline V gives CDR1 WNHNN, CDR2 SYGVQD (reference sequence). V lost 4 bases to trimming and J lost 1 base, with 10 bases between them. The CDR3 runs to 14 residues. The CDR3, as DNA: TGCGCCAGCAGTGCATCAGGGCAGAACACTGAAGCTTTCTTT. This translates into CASSASGQNTEAFF.

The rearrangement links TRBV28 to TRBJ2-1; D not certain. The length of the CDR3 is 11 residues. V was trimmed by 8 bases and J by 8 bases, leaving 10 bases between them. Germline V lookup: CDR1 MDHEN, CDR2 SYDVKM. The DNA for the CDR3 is TGTGCCAGCCAACAACGCGATGAGCAGTTCTTC. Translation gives CASQQRDEQFF. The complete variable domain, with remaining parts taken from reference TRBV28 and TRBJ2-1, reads DVKVTQSSRYLVKRTGEKVFLECVQDMDHENMFWYRQDPGLGLRLIYFSYDVKMKEKGDIPEGYSVSREKKERFSLILESASTNQTSMYLCASQQRDEQFFGPGTRLTVL.

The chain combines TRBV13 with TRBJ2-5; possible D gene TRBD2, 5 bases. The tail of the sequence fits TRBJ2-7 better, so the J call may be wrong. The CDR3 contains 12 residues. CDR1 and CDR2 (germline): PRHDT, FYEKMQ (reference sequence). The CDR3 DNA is TGTGCCAGCAGCGTCGGGAACTACGAGCAGTACTTC. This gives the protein CASSVGNYEQYF.

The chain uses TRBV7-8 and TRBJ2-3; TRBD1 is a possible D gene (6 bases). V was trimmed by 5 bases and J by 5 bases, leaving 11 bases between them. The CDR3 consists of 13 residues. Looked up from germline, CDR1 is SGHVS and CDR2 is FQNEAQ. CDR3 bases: TGTGCCAGCAGCCCACAGGGAAGAGATACGCAGTATTTT. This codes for CASSPQGRDTQYF.

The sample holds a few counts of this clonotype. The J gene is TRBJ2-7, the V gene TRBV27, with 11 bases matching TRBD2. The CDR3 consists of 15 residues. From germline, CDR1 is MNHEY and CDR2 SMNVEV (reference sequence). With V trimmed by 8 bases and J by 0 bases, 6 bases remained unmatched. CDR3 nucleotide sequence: TGTGCCAGCCGCGGACTAGCGGGCCACTCCTACGAGCAGTACTTC. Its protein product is CASRGLAGHSYEQYF.

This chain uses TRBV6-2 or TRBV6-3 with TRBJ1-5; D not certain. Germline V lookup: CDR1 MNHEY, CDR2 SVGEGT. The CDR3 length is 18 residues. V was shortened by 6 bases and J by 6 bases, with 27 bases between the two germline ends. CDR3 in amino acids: CASRMGSSSVRGGQPQHF. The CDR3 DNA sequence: TGTGCCAGCAGAATGGGGTCGTCGAGCGTGAGAGGCGGTCAGCCCCAGCATTTT.

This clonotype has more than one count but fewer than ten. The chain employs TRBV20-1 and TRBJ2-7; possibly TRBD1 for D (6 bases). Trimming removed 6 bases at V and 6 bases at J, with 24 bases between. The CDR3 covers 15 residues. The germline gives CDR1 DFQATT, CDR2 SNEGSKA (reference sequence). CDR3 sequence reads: CSADSGAGASGEQYF. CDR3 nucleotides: TGCAGTGCGGACTCTGGGGCAGGGGCGTCGGGCGAGCAGTACTTC.

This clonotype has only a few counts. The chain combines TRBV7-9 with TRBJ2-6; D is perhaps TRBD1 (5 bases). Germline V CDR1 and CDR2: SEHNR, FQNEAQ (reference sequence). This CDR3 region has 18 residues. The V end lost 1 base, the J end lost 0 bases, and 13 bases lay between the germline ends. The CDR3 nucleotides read TGTGCCAGCAGCTTAGGATGGGGCCCCTACTCTGGGGCCAACGTCCTGACTTTC. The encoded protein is CASSLGWGPYSGANVLTF.